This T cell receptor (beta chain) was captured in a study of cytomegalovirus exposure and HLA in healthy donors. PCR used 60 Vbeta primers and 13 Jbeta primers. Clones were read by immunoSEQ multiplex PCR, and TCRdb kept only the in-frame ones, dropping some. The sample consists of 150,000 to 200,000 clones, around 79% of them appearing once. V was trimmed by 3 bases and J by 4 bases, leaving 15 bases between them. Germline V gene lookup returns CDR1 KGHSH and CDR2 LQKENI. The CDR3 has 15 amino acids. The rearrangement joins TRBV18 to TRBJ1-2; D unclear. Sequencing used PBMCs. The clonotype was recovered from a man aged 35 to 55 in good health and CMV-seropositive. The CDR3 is CASSPPSGSRYGYTF. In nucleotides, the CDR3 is TGTGCCAGCTCACCCCCCTCGGGGTCCCGCTATGGCTACACCTTC.